The 24 T cell receptor beta chains reported below all come from one sample, sequenced in a study of blood T cell repertoires in COVID-19 (dated by TCRdb to the early 2020s). The method behind the library was the immunoSEQ multiplex PCR assay. In TCRdb, the immuneACCESS table is reduced to in-frame sequences with V and J assigned. These tables do not hold every clone; where another copy was compared, an unresolved V gene accounts for under half, and the others remain unexplained. Recorded for this sample are about 78,000 clones; more than 75% of them occurred a single time. Clones ranked in the top ten supply roughly 2% of the sample. The sequencing sample was made of peripheral blood. The receptors shown here come from a woman aged 55-70 years with acute or convalescent COVID-19.

The rearrangement links TRBV2 to TRBJ2-1, with 11 bases matching TRBD2. The CDR3 is made up of 17 amino acids. The germline CDR1 and CDR2 sequences are SNHLY and FYNNEI. The V gene end was trimmed by 5 bases and the J gene end by 5 bases; junction bases not matched to a gene: 11. CDR3 nucleotide sequence: TGTGCCAGCAGTTCGGCCCTAGCGGGAGGTCCCCACAATGAGCAGTTCTTC. Its protein is CASSSALAGGPHNEQFF. The full variable domain, in which reference TRBV2 and TRBJ2-1 provide the parts outside the CDR3, is EPEVTQTPSHQVTQMGQEVILRCVPISNHLYFYWYRQILGQKVEFLVSFYNNEISEKSEIFDDQFSVERPDGSNFTLKIRSTKLEDSAMYFCASSSALAGGPHNEQFFGPGTRLTVL.

V is TRBV27 and J is TRBJ2-7, with D perhaps TRBD1 (5 bases). CDR3 length equals 14 residues. V was clipped by 3 bases and J by 5 bases, with 14 bases between them. Germline V gene lookup returns CDR1 MNHEY and CDR2 SMNVEV (reference sequence). CDR3 sequence: CASSLAIQGNEQYF. The CDR3 DNA reads as TGTGCCAGCAGTTTGGCTATCCAGGGAAACGAGCAGTACTTC.

The chain carries TRBV21-1 and TRBJ2-7; TRBD1, as called in the table, went unchecked against the DNA. TRBV21-1 constitutes a pseudogene. The CDR3 consists of 15 residues. The CDR3 DNA is TGTGCCAGCACCCGAAACTCAGACAGCCACTACGAGCAGTACTTC. This translates into CASTRNSDSHYEQYF.

The chain couples TRBV6-5 to TRBJ2-1; TRBD1 matches 10 bases. Per germline, CDR1 MNHEY and CDR2 SVGAGI. V lost 6 bases, J lost 7 bases, and 6 bases stayed unmatched. This CDR3 has 14 residues. Written as DNA, the CDR3 is TGTGCCAGCAGGCCACCGGGACAGGGGAATGAGCAGTTCTTC. Its protein is CASRPPGQGNEQFF.

The rearrangement links TRBV7-3 to TRBJ2-3, with 12 nucleotides matching TRBD2. This CDR3 region has 14 residues. With V trimmed by 5 bases and J by 5 bases, 2 bases remained unmatched. Germline V gives CDR1 SGHTA, CDR2 FQGTGA. CDR3 protein: CASSTGLAGDTQYF. The CDR3 DNA sequence: TGTGCCAGCAGCACGGGACTAGCGGGAGATACGCAGTATTTT.

The chain uses TRBV4-1 and TRBJ1-2; 8 bases agree with TRBD1. The CDR3 runs 15 residues. J gave up 7 bases and V 4 bases, and 11 bases lay outside the gene matches. Looked up from germline, CDR1 is MGHRA and CDR2 is YSYEKL. CDR3 residues: CASSPTRTGLVGYTF. In nucleotides, the CDR3 is TGCGCCAGCAGCCCAACTCGGACAGGGTTAGTTGGCTACACCTTC.

The gene calls are TRBV6-5 and TRBJ1-3; TRBD1 aligns across 7 bases. Looked up from germline, CDR1 is MNHEY and CDR2 is SVGAGI. V lost 6 bases to trimming and J lost 2 bases; unmatched junction nucleotides: 7. This CDR3 spans 15 amino acids. CDR3 sequence reads: CASRAGTVAGNTIYF. The CDR3 DNA follows: TGTGCCAGCAGAGCCGGGACAGTCGCTGGAAACACCATATATTTT.

In this sample, this clone turned up a few times. The chain joins TRBV19 to TRBJ1-5; tentatively, D is TRBD1 (5 bases). Trimming removed 6 bases from V and 0 bases from J, with 15 bases in between. The V gene's germline CDR1 is LNHDA and CDR2 SQIVND (reference sequence). This CDR3 has 16 residues. CDR3: CASSLGHSDSNQPQHF. In DNA, the CDR3 is TGTGCCAGTAGCCTTGGACACTCCGATAGCAATCAGCCCCAGCATTTT.

This clone was found once. The chain combines TRBV30 with TRBJ1-2, with 8 nucleotides matching TRBD1. The CDR3 is 14 amino acids. The V gene end was trimmed by 4 bases and the J gene end by 8 bases; junction bases not matched to a gene: 12. CDR1 GTSNPN and CDR2 SVGIG come from the germline V gene (reference sequence). The CDR3 is CAWNLQGGWEGYTF. In DNA, the CDR3 is TGTGCCTGGAACCTACAGGGGGGTTGGGAAGGCTACACCTTC.

The sample holds one count of this clone. The chain uses TRBV5-5 and TRBJ1-4, with TRBD1 matching over 8 bases. V lost 0 bases to trimming and J lost 7 bases; unmatched junction nucleotides: 5. This CDR3 has 15 amino acids. Germline loops: CDR1 SGHKS, CDR2 YYEKEE (reference sequence). The CDR3 region has the DNA TGTGCCAGCAGCTTGGAGTCAGGGGGCGGTGAAAAACTGTTTTTT. This gives the protein CASSLESGGGEKLFF.

The V call is TRBV4-3, the J call TRBJ2-7; a weak D match, TRBD1 (6 bases). Trimming stripped 1 base from V and 4 bases from J, with 14 bases between. Germline V gene data show CDR1 as LGHNA and CDR2 as YSLEER. The CDR3 spans 15 residues. The CDR3 loop is CASSQAGAAAYEQYF. The CDR3 coding sequence is TGCGCCAGCAGCCAAGCAGGGGCGGCTGCATACGAGCAGTACTTC.

The CDR3 bases are TGTGCCAGCAGCATGACAGGGGTGGAGACCCAGTACTTC. As protein: CASSMTGVETQYF. J is TRBJ2-5 and V is TRBV5-4; 8 bases map to TRBD1. Looked up from germline, CDR1 is SGHNT and CDR2 is YYREEE (reference sequence). V shed 4 bases, J shed 5 bases, and the junction held 4 bases outside the gene matches. This CDR3 spans 13 amino acids.

This chain links TRBV27 with TRBJ2-3, with a possible D match to TRBD1 (7 bases). Deletions cut 4 bases from V and 4 bases from J, with 9 bases between. The germline CDR1 and CDR2 sequences are MNHEY and SMNVEV (reference sequence). This CDR3 spans 13 amino acids. CDR3 residues: CASSSRGADTQYF. The CDR3 DNA reads TGTGCCAGCAGTTCCAGGGGGGCAGATACGCAGTATTTT.

This rearrangement joins TRBV7-2 to TRBJ2-7; D gene unclear. In germline, CDR1 is SGHTA, CDR2 FQGNSA. The ends were cut back, 4 bases at V and 6 bases at J, with 10 bases in the middle. This CDR3 comprises 12 residues. The CDR3 sequence: CASSSPFSEQYF. The CDR3 DNA sequence: TGTGCCAGCAGCTCTCCCTTTTCCGAGCAGTACTTC. The entire variable domain, with the rest obtained from reference TRBV7-2 and TRBJ2-7, is as follows: GAGVSQSPSNKVTEKGKDVELRCDPISGHTALYWYRQSLGQGLEFLIYFQGNSAPDKSGLPSDRFSAERTGGSVSTLTIQRTQQEDSAVYLCASSSPFSEQYFGPGTRLTVT.

The J gene is TRBJ1-2, the V gene TRBV6-2 or TRBV6-3; D not certain. V dropped 0 bases and J dropped 1 base, with 18 bases sitting between them. The CDR3 has 18 residues. From germline, CDR1 is MNHEY and CDR2 SVGEGT. The CDR3 reads CASSYSRGLQNFNYGYTF. The CDR3 coding sequence is TGTGCCAGCAGTTACTCTCGCGGACTACAGAACTTTAACTATGGCTACACCTTC.

The rearrangement uses TRBV6-1 and TRBJ2-1; no firm D call. This CDR3 comprises 16 residues. Deletions cut 2 bases from V and 0 bases from J, with 11 bases between. Germline assignment: CDR1 MNHNS and CDR2 SASEGT. The CDR3 sequence: CASSELDYSSYNEQFF. CDR3 nucleotide sequence: TGTGCCAGCAGTGAACTTGATTACAGCTCCTACAATGAGCAGTTCTTC.

The rearrangement joins TRBV7-2 to TRBJ2-3, with a possible D match to TRBD2 (6 bases). V lost 4 bases and J lost 4, with 12 bases in between. CDR3 size: 14 residues. Germline V CDR1 and CDR2: SGHTA, FQGNSA. CDR3 nucleotides: TGTGCCAGCAGCTCGGGACTGGCCCCAGATACGCAGTATTTT. The encoded protein is CASSSGLAPDTQYF.

The V gene is TRBV4-3, the J gene TRBJ2-5; D is unclear. Between the trimmed V and J ends, which lost 5 bases and 5 bases, there was a span of 18 bases. This CDR3 comprises 15 residues. In germline, CDR1 is LGHNA, CDR2 YSLEER. Here the CDR3 reads CASSYDRSSGETQYF. CDR3 in DNA: TGCGCCAGCAGCTACGACCGGTCCTCCGGGGAGACCCAGTACTTC.

V usage is TRBV28 and J usage is TRBJ2-3; D is possibly TRBD2 (5 bases). CDR3 length: 16 residues. Trimming removed 5 bases at V and 0 bases at J, with 15 bases between. CDR1 and CDR2 from the germline V gene are MDHEN and SYDVKM. The CDR3, as DNA: TGTGCCAGCAGTCCCCCGACTACCTATAGCACAGATACGCAGTATTTT. It is translated as CASSPPTTYSTDTQYF.

The rearrangement uses TRBV2 and TRBJ1-1, with D perhaps matching TRBD1 (5 bases). The germline V gene has CDR1 SNHLY and CDR2 FYNNEI. CDR3 length: 15 residues. V was shortened by 5 bases and J by 1 base, with 14 bases between the two germline ends. The CDR3 is CASSRGTISNTEAFF. CDR3 bases: TGTGCCAGCAGTCGGGGGACCATTTCGAACACTGAAGCTTTCTTT.

This chain links TRBV6-5 with TRBJ1-1; 9 nucleotides line up with TRBD1. The CDR3 spans 13 residues. The junction had 6 bases not matched to a gene; V was cut back by 6 bases and J by 7 bases. CDR1 is MNHEY, CDR2 SVGAGI, per germline. The CDR3 loop is CASRLQGAFEAFF. CDR3 bases: TGTGCCAGCAGACTACAGGGGGCTTTTGAAGCTTTCTTT.

The rearrangement uses TRBV6-5 and TRBJ2-7; 12 bases are a match to TRBD2. Germline CDR1 is MNHEY and CDR2 is SVGAGI. Trimming cost V 6 bases and J 3 bases; bases outside gene matches: 6. The CDR3 is made up of 15 amino acids. Written as DNA, the CDR3 is TGTGCCAGCAGGACGGGACTAGCGGGTATCTACGAGCAGTACTTC. This codes for CASRTGLAGIYEQYF.

The chain couples TRBV6-5 to TRBJ2-3, with D maybe TRBD2 (6 bases). V lost 11 bases and J 1 base, leaving 13 bases between the germline ends. This CDR3 region has 13 residues. Germline V gives CDR1 MNHEY, CDR2 SVGAGI. CDR3 in DNA: TGTGCCGTCCTAGCGACCGGCACAGATACGCAGTATTTT. As protein: CAVLATGTDTQYF.

This chain joins TRBV11-3 and TRBJ1-1, with 10 bases matching TRBD1. The V and J ends lost 6 bases and 3 bases, in that order; junction bases with no gene match: 7. This CDR3 region has 15 residues. Germline assignment: CDR1 SGHNT and CDR2 YENEEA. CDR3 nucleotides: TGTGCCAGCAGTCAAAGGGGGACAGGGGACACTGAAGCTTTCTTT. Protein product: CASSQRGTGDTEAFF.